The clone carrying this T cell receptor beta chain showed up just once. The antigen is not known. As processed by the authors: There were no quality scores in the junction-only immunoSEQ sequences, so filtering differed. TCRdb's table, derived via immunoSEQ multiplex PCR, lists solely in-frame clones and lacks some. The D gene and trimming were derived from the DNA, and the V and J assignments and clone size from that table. Among 300,000 to 400,000 clones listed, around 86% were seen once. The record originates from a study of shared clonotypes between healthy human individuals. Findings and limits, study-wide: How much donors shared clonotypes was expected to be affected by sequencing depth.

The CDR3 is 13 amino acids. In germline, CDR1 is SEHNR, CDR2 FQNEAQ (reference sequence). The ends were cut back, 3 bases at V and 6 bases at J, with 10 bases in the middle. The V call is TRBV7-9, the J call TRBJ2-3, with D hard to call. This sequence originates from a man aged 18 to 30 in good health. Source material: memory CD8+ T cells sorted from blood. Subset meaning: CD45RO+ cells pooled with CCR7-negative TemRA cells. CDR3: CASSFPSGDTQYF. CDR3 nucleotide sequence: TGTGCCAGCAGCTTCCCCTCCGGGGATACGCAGTATTTT.